This TCR beta chain appears in the sequencing data of a study of shared clonotypes between healthy human individuals. Notes on this clone: What it binds is not known.

The CDR3 consists of 14 residues. The V gene's germline CDR1 is GTSNPN and CDR2 SVGIG (reference sequence). After removal of 4 bases from V and 9 bases from J, the junction contained 9 bases not matched to a gene. Study-level results: A limitation of the genetic and exposure-history diversity represented arose from few donors.

CD8 cells regarded as naive lacked CD45RO, were positively chosen for CCR7, and omitted terminally differentiated effector memory CD45RA+ cells. TCRdb's copy holds only in-frame clones and misses some; the assay was immunoSEQ multiplex PCR. The repertoire holds 1.5 million to 2.5 million clones, with roughly 95% as singletons. The sequence derives from a man between 18 and 29 years old in good health. V and J are TRBV30 and TRBJ2-1; the match to TRBD2 covers 10 bases. The sample was naive CD8+ T cells sorted from blood. The CDR3: CAWNSGRATGEQFF. The CDR3 DNA follows: TGTGCCTGGAACAGCGGGAGGGCCACTGGTGAGCAGTTCTTC.